Listed below are T cell receptor beta chains from one sample, sequenced in a study of cytomegalovirus exposure and HLA in healthy donors. Profiled with immunoSEQ multiplex PCR; TCRdb holds only in-frame clones, not every one. The sample lists 150,000 to 180,000 clones, roughly 79% occurring once. The specimen sequenced was PBMCs. These receptors originate from a man aged 18 to 29 in good health and CMV-seronegative. Both conserved end residues are part of each CDR3. The order of the fields is J gene, clone size, D gene, V gene, CDR3 protein, CDR3 DNA. D genes are given only for firm matches. Where a row states a size, it is once, few, many or the class of an expanded clone; other rows omit it.

J gene: TRBJ2-5; clone size: few; D gene: TRBD1; V gene: TRBV11-2; CDR3 protein: CASSSTGTDQETQYF; CDR3 DNA: TGTGCCAGCAGTTCTACCGGGACAGACCAAGAGACCCAGTACTTC
J gene: TRBJ1-2; clone size: few; D gene: NA; V gene: TRBV27; CDR3 protein: CASSLSWGSVNYGYTF; CDR3 DNA: TGTGCCAGCAGTTTATCTTGGGGCTCCGTTAACTATGGCTACACCTTC
J gene: TRBJ1-5; clone size: NA; D gene: NA; V gene: TRBV19; CDR3 protein: CASSWRTDSNQPQHF; CDR3 DNA: TGTGCCAGTAGTTGGAGGACAGATAGCAATCAGCCCCAGCATTTT
J gene: TRBJ2-6; clone size: NA; D gene: NA; V gene: TRBV4-1; CDR3 protein: CASSQDPWQGTTSGANGLTF; CDR3 DNA: TGCGCCAGCAGCCAAGATCCCTGGCAGGGGACCACCTCTGGGGCCAACGGCCTGACTTTC
J gene: TRBJ1-5; clone size: NA; D gene: NA; V gene: TRBV18; CDR3 protein: CASSGHSNQPQHF; CDR3 DNA: TGTGCCAGCTCAGGGCACAGCAATCAGCCCCAGCATTTT
J gene: TRBJ2-5; clone size: NA; D gene: TRBD2; V gene: TRBV5-1; CDR3 protein: CASSEPSGVQETQYF; CDR3 DNA: TGCGCCAGCAGCGAGCCTAGCGGGGTACAAGAGACCCAGTACTTC
J gene: TRBJ1-4; clone size: few; D gene: TRBD1; V gene: TRBV6-5; CDR3 protein: CASGTAENEKLFF; CDR3 DNA: TGTGCCAGCGGGACAGCTGAGAATGAAAAACTGTTTTTT
J gene: TRBJ2-1; clone size: NA; D gene: NA; V gene: TRBV28; CDR3 protein: CASNAGEQFF; CDR3 DNA: TGTGCCAGCAATGCGGGTGAGCAGTTCTTC
J gene: TRBJ2-2; clone size: NA; D gene: TRBD2; V gene: TRBV7-2; CDR3 protein: CASSPTSGGAPNTGELFF; CDR3 DNA: TGTGCCAGCAGCCCTACTAGCGGGGGGGCCCCGAACACCGGGGAGCTGTTTTTT
J gene: TRBJ1-1; clone size: NA; D gene: TRBD1; V gene: TRBV6-1; CDR3 protein: CASSPRGTGITEAFF; CDR3 DNA: TGTGCCAGCAGTCCCCGGGGGACAGGGATTACTGAAGCTTTCTTT
J gene: TRBJ1-5; clone size: NA; D gene: NA; V gene: TRBV6-6; CDR3 protein: CASSRGSGQPQHF; CDR3 DNA: TGTGCCAGCAGTCGAGGGTCAGGTCAGCCCCAGCATTTT
J gene: TRBJ2-3; clone size: NA; D gene: NA; V gene: TRBV9; CDR3 protein: CASSVDSTSTDTQYF; CDR3 DNA: TGTGCCAGCAGCGTAGATAGTACCAGCACAGATACGCAGTATTTT
J gene: TRBJ2-3; clone size: NA; D gene: TRBD1; V gene: TRBV10-3; CDR3 protein: CAISESTQTGSTDTQYF; CDR3 DNA: TGTGCCATCAGTGAGTCGACTCAGACAGGGTCGACAGATACGCAGTATTTT
J gene: TRBJ1-2; clone size: NA; D gene: NA; V gene: TRBV15; CDR3 protein: CATSREGGPLIGYTF; CDR3 DNA: TGTGCCACCAGCAGAGAAGGCGGCCCTCTGATAGGCTACACCTTC
J gene: TRBJ1-1; clone size: once; D gene: NA; V gene: TRBV5-8; CDR3 protein: CASSSIVRVSEAFF; CDR3 DNA: TGTGCCAGCAGCTCCATCGTCAGGGTCTCTGAAGCTTTCTTT
J gene: TRBJ1-1; clone size: NA; D gene: TRBD1; V gene: TRBV10-2; CDR3 protein: CASGFHRGRGDTEAFF; CDR3 DNA: TGCGCCAGCGGATTTCACAGGGGGCGGGGAGACACTGAAGCTTTCTTT
J gene: TRBJ2-1; clone size: NA; D gene: NA; V gene: TRBV5-1; CDR3 protein: CASSLARTVKNEQFF; CDR3 DNA: TGCGCCAGCAGCCTCGCCCGGACAGTAAAAAATGAGCAGTTCTTC
J gene: TRBJ2-7; clone size: NA; D gene: TRBD1; V gene: TRBV5-4; CDR3 protein: CASSLGQGPYNEQYF; CDR3 DNA: TGTGCCAGCAGCTTGGGACAGGGGCCTTACAACGAGCAGTACTTC
J gene: TRBJ1-1; clone size: NA; D gene: NA; V gene: TRBV6-6; CDR3 protein: CASSALERNTEAFF; CDR3 DNA: TGTGCCAGCAGTGCATTGGAGAGGAACACTGAAGCTTTCTTT
J gene: TRBJ2-3; clone size: NA; D gene: TRBD2; V gene: TRBV6-5; CDR3 protein: CASSYGSGGTDTQYF; CDR3 DNA: TGTGCCAGCAGTTACGGTAGCGGGGGCACAGATACGCAGTATTTT
J gene: TRBJ2-4; clone size: NA; D gene: NA; V gene: TRBV5-1; CDR3 protein: CASSWGENSQYF; CDR3 DNA: TGCGCCAGCAGCTGGGGGGAAAACAGTCAGTACTTC
J gene: TRBJ1-4; clone size: NA; D gene: NA; V gene: TRBV18; CDR3 protein: CASSRSAQINEKLFF; CDR3 DNA: TGTGCCAGCTCACGGTCGGCACAGATTAATGAAAAACTGTTTTTT
J gene: TRBJ2-2; clone size: NA; D gene: TRBD1; V gene: TRBV10-3; CDR3 protein: CAISESQGSNTGELFF; CDR3 DNA: TGTGCCATCAGTGAGTCACAGGGGTCGAACACCGGGGAGCTGTTTTTT
J gene: TRBJ2-3; clone size: NA; D gene: TRBD1; V gene: TRBV15; CDR3 protein: CATSRSTGGREDTQYF; CDR3 DNA: TGTGCCACCAGCAGGAGCACAGGGGGCAGGGAAGATACGCAGTATTTT
J gene: TRBJ2-7; clone size: few; D gene: TRBD1; V gene: TRBV11-3; CDR3 protein: CASSLETGDEQYF; CDR3 DNA: TGTGCCAGCAGCTTAGAGACAGGGGACGAGCAGTACTTC
J gene: TRBJ1-1; clone size: NA; D gene: TRBD1; V gene: TRBV29-1; CDR3 protein: CSAPGQSTEAFF; CDR3 DNA: TGCAGCGCCCCGGGACAGAGCACTGAAGCTTTCTTT
J gene: TRBJ2-5; clone size: NA; D gene: TRBD2; V gene: TRBV7-9; CDR3 protein: CASSLGLVAGGQETQYF; CDR3 DNA: TGTGCCAGCAGCTTAGGTTTAGTAGCGGGGGGACAAGAGACCCAGTACTTC
J gene: TRBJ2-6; clone size: NA; D gene: TRBD1; V gene: TRBV4-2; CDR3 protein: CASSPFHRGPNSGANGLTF; CDR3 DNA: TGTGCCAGCAGCCCATTCCACAGGGGACCCAACTCTGGGGCCAACGGCCTGACTTTC
J gene: TRBJ1-5; clone size: NA; D gene: NA; V gene: TRBV18; CDR3 protein: CASSQGSNQPQHF; CDR3 DNA: TGTGCCAGCTCACAGGGGAGCAATCAGCCCCAGCATTTT
J gene: TRBJ1-2; clone size: NA; D gene: TRBD1; V gene: TRBV28; CDR3 protein: CASSLPHRGYGYTF; CDR3 DNA: TGTGCCAGCAGTTTGCCCCACAGGGGCTATGGCTACACCTTC
J gene: TRBJ1-1; clone size: once; D gene: NA; V gene: TRBV11-2; CDR3 protein: CASSLAGYTEAFF; CDR3 DNA: TGTGCCAGCAGCTTGGCAGGTTACACTGAAGCTTTCTTT
J gene: TRBJ2-5; clone size: NA; D gene: NA; V gene: TRBV5-8; CDR3 protein: CASSPEVGGEETQYF; CDR3 DNA: TGTGCCAGCAGCCCGGAAGTAGGAGGGGAAGAGACCCAGTACTTC
J gene: TRBJ2-6; clone size: NA; D gene: NA; V gene: TRBV7-8; CDR3 protein: CASSRDIAGANVLTF; CDR3 DNA: TGTGCCAGTTCCCGGGACATAGCTGGGGCCAACGTCCTGACTTTC
J gene: TRBJ1-2; clone size: once; D gene: NA; V gene: TRBV6-5; CDR3 protein: CASTLLPGNDNGYTF; CDR3 DNA: TGTGCCAGCACCCTACTCCCGGGGAATGATAATGGCTACACCTTC
J gene: TRBJ1-2; clone size: few; D gene: TRBD1; V gene: TRBV10-3; CDR3 protein: CAITSPGQGPFYGYTF; CDR3 DNA: TGTGCCATCACCTCACCCGGACAGGGCCCTTTCTATGGCTACACCTTC
J gene: TRBJ1-3; clone size: NA; D gene: TRBD1; V gene: TRBV11-2; CDR3 protein: CASSFTGQGARNTIYF; CDR3 DNA: TGTGCCAGCAGCTTTACGGGACAGGGGGCTAGAAACACCATATATTTT
J gene: TRBJ2-3; clone size: NA; D gene: NA; V gene: TRBV7-9; CDR3 protein: CASSLANIRGSDTQYF; CDR3 DNA: TGTGCCAGCAGCTTAGCGAACATACGGGGATCAGATACGCAGTATTTT
J gene: TRBJ1-1; clone size: NA; D gene: NA; V gene: TRBV5-1; CDR3 protein: CASSADRLENTEAFF; CDR3 DNA: TGCGCCAGCAGCGCCGACAGGTTAGAGAACACTGAAGCTTTCTTT
J gene: TRBJ1-2; clone size: NA; D gene: NA; V gene: TRBV7-8; CDR3 protein: CASSLDSNYGYTF; CDR3 DNA: TGTGCCAGCAGCTTGGACAGCAACTATGGCTACACCTTC
J gene: TRBJ1-2; clone size: NA; D gene: NA; V gene: TRBV6-1; CDR3 protein: CASSPLTVVYGYTF; CDR3 DNA: TGTGCCAGCAGCCCCCTGACAGTTGTCTATGGCTACACCTTC
J gene: TRBJ2-3; clone size: NA; D gene: TRBD1; V gene: TRBV10-2; CDR3 protein: CASSLQGAQLDTQYF; CDR3 DNA: TGCGCCAGCAGCCTACAGGGGGCGCAACTAGATACGCAGTATTTT
J gene: TRBJ2-3; clone size: NA; D gene: TRBD2; V gene: TRBV5-4; CDR3 protein: CASSLSSGGTSDTQYF; CDR3 DNA: TGTGCCAGCAGCTTGTCTAGCGGGGGGACCTCGGATACGCAGTATTTT
J gene: TRBJ1-1; clone size: NA; D gene: NA; V gene: TRBV4-1; CDR3 protein: CASSQGGGRDTEAFF; CDR3 DNA: TGCGCCAGCAGCCAAGGGGGGGGCAGGGACACTGAAGCTTTCTTT
J gene: TRBJ1-6; clone size: NA; D gene: NA; V gene: TRBV28; CDR3 protein: CASSYVGSYNSPLHF; CDR3 DNA: TGTGCCAGCAGCTACGTCGGGTCCTATAATTCACCCCTCCACTTT
J gene: TRBJ2-3; clone size: NA; D gene: NA; V gene: TRBV19; CDR3 protein: CASSMGARTDTQYF; CDR3 DNA: TGTGCCAGTAGTATGGGGGCACGCACAGATACGCAGTATTTT
J gene: TRBJ2-2; clone size: NA; D gene: TRBD2; V gene: TRBV9; CDR3 protein: CASSFWTSGGTGELFF; CDR3 DNA: TGTGCCAGCAGCTTCTGGACTAGCGGGGGGACCGGGGAGCTGTTTTTT
J gene: TRBJ2-7; clone size: NA; D gene: NA; V gene: TRBV19; CDR3 protein: CASSIFVEKAAYEQYF; CDR3 DNA: TGTGCCAGTAGTATTTTCGTGGAGAAGGCGGCATACGAGCAGTACTTC
J gene: TRBJ1-1; clone size: NA; D gene: NA; V gene: TRBV28; CDR3 protein: CASSPRWTTAPNTEAFF; CDR3 DNA: TGTGCCAGCAGTCCCCGGTGGACAACGGCCCCAAACACTGAAGCTTTCTTT
J gene: TRBJ1-2; clone size: NA; D gene: TRBD1; V gene: TRBV4-1; CDR3 protein: CASSQPGQGFYGYTF; CDR3 DNA: TGCGCCAGCAGCCAACCTGGACAGGGGTTCTATGGCTACACCTTC
J gene: TRBJ2-6; clone size: few; D gene: TRBD1; V gene: TRBV5-1; CDR3 protein: CASSSGTGVSGANVLTF; CDR3 DNA: TGCGCCAGCAGCTCAGGGACAGGGGTATCGGGGGCCAACGTCCTGACTTTC
J gene: TRBJ2-1; clone size: NA; D gene: NA; V gene: TRBV7-2; CDR3 protein: CASSLSDFYNEQFF; CDR3 DNA: TGTGCCAGCAGCTTATCAGACTTTTACAATGAGCAGTTCTTC
J gene: TRBJ2-3; clone size: NA; D gene: TRBD2; V gene: TRBV6-5; CDR3 protein: CASRSGGADTQYF; CDR3 DNA: TGTGCCAGCAGGTCCGGGGGGGCAGATACGCAGTATTTT
J gene: TRBJ2-5; clone size: NA; D gene: TRBD1; V gene: TRBV10-3; CDR3 protein: CAISGTGGRETQYF; CDR3 DNA: TGTGCCATCAGTGGCACAGGGGGCAGGGAGACCCAGTACTTC